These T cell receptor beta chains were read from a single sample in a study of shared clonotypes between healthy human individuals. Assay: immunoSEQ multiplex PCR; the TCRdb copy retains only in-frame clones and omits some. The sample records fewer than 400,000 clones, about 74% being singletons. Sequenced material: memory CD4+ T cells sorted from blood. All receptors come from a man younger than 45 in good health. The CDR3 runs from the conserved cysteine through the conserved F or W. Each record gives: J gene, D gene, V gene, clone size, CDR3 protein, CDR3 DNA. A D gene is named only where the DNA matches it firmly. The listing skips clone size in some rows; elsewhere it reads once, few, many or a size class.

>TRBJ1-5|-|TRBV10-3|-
CAISDSERGYQPQHF
TGTGCCATCAGTGATTCGGAGAGGGGTTATCAGCCCCAGCATTTT
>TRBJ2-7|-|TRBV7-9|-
CASSLGQGLYEQYF
TGTGCCAGCAGCTTAGGGCAGGGCCTATACGAGCAGTACTTC
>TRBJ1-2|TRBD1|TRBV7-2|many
CASSDWDRPNYGYTF
TGTGCCAGCAGCGACTGGGACAGGCCTAACTATGGCTACACCTTC
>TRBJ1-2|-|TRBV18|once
CASLWDLGYGYTF
TGTGCCAGCCTTTGGGACCTGGGCTATGGCTACACCTTC
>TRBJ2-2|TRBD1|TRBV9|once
CASSPIGMGRGTNTGELFF
TGTGCCAGCAGCCCCATTGGTATGGGCAGGGGGACGAACACCGGGGAGCTGTTTTTT
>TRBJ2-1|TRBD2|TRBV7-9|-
CASSLNSGDYNEQFF
TGTGCCAGCAGCTTGAATAGCGGGGACTACAATGAGCAGTTCTTC
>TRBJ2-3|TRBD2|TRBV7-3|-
CASSVGTSVTDTQYF
TGTGCCAGCAGCGTTGGGACTAGTGTCACAGATACGCAGTATTTT
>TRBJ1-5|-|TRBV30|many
CAWSDQGPQHF
TGTGCCTGGAGCGATCAGGGTCCCCAGCATTTT
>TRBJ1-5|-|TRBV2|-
CASSDTGNQPQHF
TGTGCCAGCAGTGACACCGGGAATCAGCCCCAGCATTTT
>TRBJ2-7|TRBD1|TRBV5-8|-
CASSSPIGRQGGGYEQYF
TGTGCCAGCAGTTCACCTATAGGACGACAGGGGGGAGGCTACGAGCAGTACTTC
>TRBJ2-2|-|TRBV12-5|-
CASGLFAGELFF
TGTGCTAGTGGTTTATTCGCCGGGGAGCTGTTTTTT